This T cell receptor beta chain was sequenced for a study of HIV-infected children after antiretroviral therapy interruption. Trimming cost V 7 bases and J 9 bases, with 22 bases left between them. CDR3 length: 14 residues. This clonotype was recorded at least ten times. As to treatment: PENTA 11 planned treatment interruption arm or continuous ART arm. From thawed PBMCs, naive CD4+ CD45RA+ CD45RO- T cells were sorted. A 3' RACE protocol on RNA, with unique molecular identifiers, produced the TCR library. TCRdb called the 3' RACE reads again in MiXCR, with one record for every CDR3 protein. The sample has around 41,000 distinct CDR3 sequences; approximately 7% are singletons.

V usage is TRBV12-3 or TRBV12-4 and J usage is TRBJ2-7; a weak D match, TRBD1 (6 bases). The source material was CD45RA+ CD4+ T cells from PBMCs, pooled from several time points, sampled from a donor given antiretroviral therapy, either interrupted or continuous. The subset: naive CD4+ CD45RA+ CD45RO- T cells. This TCR came from a pool of human donors with HIV. Written as DNA, the CDR3 is TGTGCCAGCACCCGAGGGGGACCGACCAGGGGGCAGTACTTC. It specifies CASTRGGPTRGQYF.